The T cell receptor beta chain described here comes from a study of blood T cell repertoires in COVID-19. Study-level background: Sources were T cells, B-cell-depleted T cells, or PBMCs; the material itself was cDNA or gDNA.

Authors' processing steps: Amplification of reference gene primers was used by the study to estimate nucleated cell counts. The protocol was immunoSEQ multiplex PCR, while the TCRdb copy is restricted to in-frame clones and leaves out a portion. That table is the source of V, J and clone size, and D and trimming were worked out from the DNA. The profile shows 60,000 to 70,000 clones, approximately 91% of them singletons. The CDR3 runs 13 residues. Germline CDR1 and CDR2: GTSNPN and SVGIG (reference sequence). The V and J ends lost 6 bases and 3 bases respectively, with 12 bases between them. This clone was found a few times.

This TCR derives from a human donor in a cohort sampled during active COVID-19. This chain uses TRBV30 with TRBJ1-5, with D maybe TRBD1 (5 bases). The source material was peripheral blood. The CDR3 DNA reads as TGTGCCTGCAGTAAGGGGTTCAATCAGCCCCAGCATTTT. This codes for CACSKGFNQPQHF.